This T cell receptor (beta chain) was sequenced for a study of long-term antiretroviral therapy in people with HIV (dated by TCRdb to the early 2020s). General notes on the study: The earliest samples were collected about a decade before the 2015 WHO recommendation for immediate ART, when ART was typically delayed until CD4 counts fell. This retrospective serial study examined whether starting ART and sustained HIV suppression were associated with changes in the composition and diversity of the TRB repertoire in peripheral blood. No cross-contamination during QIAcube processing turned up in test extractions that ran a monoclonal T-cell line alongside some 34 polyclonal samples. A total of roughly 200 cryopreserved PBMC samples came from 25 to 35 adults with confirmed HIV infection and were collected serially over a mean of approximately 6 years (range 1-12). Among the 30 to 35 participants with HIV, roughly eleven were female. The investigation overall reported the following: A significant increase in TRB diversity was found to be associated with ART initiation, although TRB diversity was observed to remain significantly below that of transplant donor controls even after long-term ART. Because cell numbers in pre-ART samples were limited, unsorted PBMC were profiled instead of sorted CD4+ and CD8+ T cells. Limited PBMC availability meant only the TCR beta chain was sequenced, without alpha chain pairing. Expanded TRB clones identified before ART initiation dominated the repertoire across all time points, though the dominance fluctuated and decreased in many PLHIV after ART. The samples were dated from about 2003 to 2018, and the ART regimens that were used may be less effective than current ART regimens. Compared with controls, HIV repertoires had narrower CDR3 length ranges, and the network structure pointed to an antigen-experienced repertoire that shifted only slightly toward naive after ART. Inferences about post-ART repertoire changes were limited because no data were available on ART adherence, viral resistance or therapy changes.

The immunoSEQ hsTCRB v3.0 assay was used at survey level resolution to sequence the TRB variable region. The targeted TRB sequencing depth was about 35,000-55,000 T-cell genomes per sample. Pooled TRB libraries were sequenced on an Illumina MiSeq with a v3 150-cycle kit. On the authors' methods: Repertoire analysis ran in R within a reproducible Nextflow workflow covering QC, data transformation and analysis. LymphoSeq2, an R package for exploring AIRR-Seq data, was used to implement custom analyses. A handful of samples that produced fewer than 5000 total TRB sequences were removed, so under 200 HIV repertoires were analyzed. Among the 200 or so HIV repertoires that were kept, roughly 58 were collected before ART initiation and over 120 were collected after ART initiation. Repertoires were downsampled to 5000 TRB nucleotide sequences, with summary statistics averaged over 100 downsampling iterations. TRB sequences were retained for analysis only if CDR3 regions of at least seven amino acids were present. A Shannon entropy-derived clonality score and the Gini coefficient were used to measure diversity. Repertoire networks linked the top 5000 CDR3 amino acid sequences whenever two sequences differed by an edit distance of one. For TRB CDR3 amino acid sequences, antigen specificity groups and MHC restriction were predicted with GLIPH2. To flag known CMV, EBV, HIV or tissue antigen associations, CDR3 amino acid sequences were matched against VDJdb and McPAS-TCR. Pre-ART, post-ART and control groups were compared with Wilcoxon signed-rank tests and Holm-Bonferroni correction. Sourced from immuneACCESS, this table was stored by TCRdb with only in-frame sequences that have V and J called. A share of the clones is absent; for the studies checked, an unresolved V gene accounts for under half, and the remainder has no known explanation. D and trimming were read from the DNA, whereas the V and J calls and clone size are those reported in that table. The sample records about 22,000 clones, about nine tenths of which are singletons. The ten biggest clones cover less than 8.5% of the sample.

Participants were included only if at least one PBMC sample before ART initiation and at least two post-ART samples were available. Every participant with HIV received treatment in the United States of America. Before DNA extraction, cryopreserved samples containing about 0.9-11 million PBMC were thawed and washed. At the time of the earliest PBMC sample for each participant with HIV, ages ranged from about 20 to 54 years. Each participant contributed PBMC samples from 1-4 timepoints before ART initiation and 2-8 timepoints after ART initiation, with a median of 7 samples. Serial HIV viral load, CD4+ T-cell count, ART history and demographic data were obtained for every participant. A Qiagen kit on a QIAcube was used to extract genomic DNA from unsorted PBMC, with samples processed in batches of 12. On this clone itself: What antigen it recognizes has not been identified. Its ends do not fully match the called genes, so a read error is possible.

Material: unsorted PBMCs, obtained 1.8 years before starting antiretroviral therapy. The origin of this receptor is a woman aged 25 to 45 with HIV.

CDR3 protein: CASGLASGMDYGYTF. Here is the DNA: TGTGCTAGTGGCTTGGCGTCGGGCATGGACTATGGCTACACCTTC. The rearranged segments are TRBV12-5 and TRBJ1-2; the D gene is unclear. The germline V gene specifies LGHNT as CDR1 and FRNRAP as CDR2. Counted from cysteine to phenylalanine, this CDR3 has 15 amino acids. The DNA shown is the 45-base CDR3, in frame from base 1.